The 22 T cell receptor beta chains listed next were all sequenced from one sample in a study of control samples from healthy donors and cancer patients. Produced via immunoSEQ multiplex PCR; TCRdb's table is partial and in-frame only. The table has tens of thousands of clones, around four fifths seen once. Input material: blood. The receptors were sampled from a man aged 55 to 70 in good health.

This chain links TRBV11-2 with TRBJ1-2, with 8 bases lining up with TRBD1. J was trimmed by 7 bases and V by 1 base; bases with no gene match: 14. Per germline, CDR1 SGHAT and CDR2 FQNNGV. The CDR3 spans 17 residues. CDR3: CASSLARAGQGGSGYTF. The CDR3 bases are TGTGCCAGCAGCTTAGCCCGCGCAGGACAGGGAGGTAGTGGCTACACCTTC. Based on the CDR3 plus reference TRBV11-2 and TRBJ1-2, the full variable domain is EAGVAQSPRYKIIEKRQSVAFWCNPISGHATLYWYQQILGQGPKLLIQFQNNGVVDDSQLPKDRFSAERLKGVDSTLKIQPAKLEDSAVYLCASSLARAGQGGSGYTFGSGTRLTVV.

This clone showed up just once. The chain combines TRBV5-1 with TRBJ2-5, with D tentatively TRBD1 (6 bases). The CDR3 consists of 13 residues. Germline-derived CDR1 and CDR2 are SGHRS and YFSETQ. Deletions cut 6 bases from V and 2 bases from J, with 11 bases between. CDR3 amino acids: CASTRGLQETQYF. CDR3 coding DNA: TGCGCCAGCACGAGGGGGTTGCAAGAGACCCAGTACTTC. Together with reference TRBV5-1 and TRBJ2-5, the CDR3 gives the full variable domain: KAGVTQTPRYLIKTRGQQVTLSCSPISGHRSVSWYQQTPGQGLQFLFEYFSETQRNKGNFPGRFSGRQFSNSRSEMNVSTLELGDSALYLCASTRGLQETQYFGPGTRLLVL.

The chain combines TRBV7-2 with TRBJ1-2; D gene uncertain. V was clipped by 2 bases and J by 6 bases, with 10 bases between them. This CDR3 region has 13 residues. CDR1 is SGHTA and CDR2 is FQGNSA in the germline V gene. DNA of the CDR3: TGTGCCAGCAGCTTATCCGGGAGGCATGGCTACACCTTC. This codes for CASSLSGRHGYTF.

The chain couples TRBV9 to TRBJ1-4, with D tentatively TRBD1 (5 bases). Germline V gene data show CDR1 as SGDLS and CDR2 as YYNGEE. CDR3 length equals 14 residues. V lost 3 bases and J lost 8, with 14 bases in between. CDR3 sequence (DNA): TGTGCCAGCAGCGCCTCTCGGGGCGGGGAAAAACTGTTTTTT. Amino acids: CASSASRGGEKLFF.

The DNA of the CDR3 is TGTGCCAGCAGTTACTCGGAGGGGGCGAGAGCTTTCTTT. Translation gives CASSYSEGARAFF. The chain carries TRBV6-5 and TRBJ1-1; 7 nucleotides align to TRBD1. Germline trimming cut 0 bases from V and 10 bases from J; bases unmatched to any gene: 5. The CDR3 is 13 residues long. CDR1 MNHEY and CDR2 SVGAGI come from the germline V gene.

This chain joins TRBV4-3 and TRBJ2-5, with unresolved D. V was trimmed by 2 bases and J by 5 bases, leaving 12 bases between them. Germline V lookup: CDR1 LGHNA, CDR2 YSLEER. The CDR3 consists of 14 residues. The CDR3 sequence is CASSQYGVSETQYF. The CDR3 nucleotides are TGCGCCAGCAGCCAATATGGGGTTTCGGAGACCCAGTACTTC.

This clone was recorded only once. The chain uses TRBV5-6 and TRBJ1-2, with 11 nucleotides matching TRBD1. The germline V gene encodes CDR1 SGHDT and CDR2 YYEEEE. The ends lost 1 base at V and 2 bases at J; junction bases unmatched: 4. The CDR3 has 16 residues. In DNA form, the CDR3 reads TGTGCCAGCAGCTTGATGGGACAGGGGGAAAACTATGGCTACACCTTC. It yields the protein CASSLMGQGENYGYTF. Full variable domain (remainder filled in from reference TRBV5-6 and TRBJ1-2): DAGVTQSPTHLIKTRGQQVTLRCSPKSGHDTVSWYQQALGQGPQFIFQYYEEEERQRGNFPDRFSGHQFPNYSSELNVNALLLGDSALYLCASSLMGQGENYGYTFGSGTRLTVV.

CDR3 nucleotides: TGTGCCAGCAGCCAAGGGTCAGGGAACCCCTACGAGCAGTACTTC. Translating gives CASSQGSGNPYEQYF. The rearrangement joins TRBV3-1 (or the pseudogene TRBV3-2) to TRBJ2-7, with a tentative D call TRBD1 (5 bases). The V gene's germline CDR1 is LGHDT and CDR2 YNNKEL (reference sequence). The CDR3 length is 15 residues. V lost 1 base and J lost 2, with 12 bases in between.

The V gene is TRBV9, the J gene TRBJ2-1; 9 positions match TRBD1. The CDR3 has 15 residues. V was clipped by 3 bases and J by 3 bases; unmatched bases: 4. Germline CDR1 is SGDLS and CDR2 is YYNGEE. The CDR3 region is CASSATGGDYNEQFF. The CDR3 DNA sequence: TGTGCCAGCAGCGCTACAGGGGGCGACTACAATGAGCAGTTCTTC.

The rearrangement uses TRBV18 and TRBJ2-7; D is undetermined. Trimming shortened V by 1 base and J by 3 bases, and 4 bases separated the two germline ends. CDR1 is KGHSH and CDR2 is LQKENI in the germline V gene. This CDR3 has 12 residues. CDR3 DNA: TGTGCCAGCTCACCACGGATCTACGAGCAGTACTTC. Amino acids: CASSPRIYEQYF.

J is TRBJ2-7 and V is TRBV7-2; D gene uncertain. The CDR3 covers 12 residues. CDR1 and CDR2 (germline): SGHTA, FQGNSA. Between the trimmed V and J ends, which lost 4 bases and 0 bases, there was a span of 4 bases. The chain's CDR3 is CASSSNSYEQYF. The CDR3 nucleotides are TGTGCCAGCAGCTCCAACTCCTACGAGCAGTACTTC. The full variable domain, in which reference TRBV7-2 and TRBJ2-7 provide the parts outside the CDR3, is GAGVSQSPSNKVTEKGKDVELRCDPISGHTALYWYRQSLGQGLEFLIYFQGNSAPDKSGLPSDRFSAERTGGSVSTLTIQRTQQEDSAVYLCASSSNSYEQYFGPGTRLTVT.

The table lists this clone with a count of one. CDR3 amino acids: CASSLAGGNQPQHF. The DNA for the CDR3 is TGTGCCAGCAGCTTGGCAGGGGGCAATCAGCCCCAGCATTTT. The chain couples TRBV5-4 to TRBJ1-5; D might be TRBD1 (6 bases). The V gene's germline CDR1 is SGHNT and CDR2 YYREEE (reference sequence). This CDR3 spans 14 amino acids. V lost 0 bases, J lost 2 bases, and 6 bases lay in between.

CDR3 loop: CASSVATGDANTEAFF. The CDR3, as DNA: TGTGCCAGCAGCGTAGCGACAGGGGATGCGAACACTGAAGCTTTCTTT. V is TRBV9 and J is TRBJ1-1, with TRBD1 matching over 8 bases. Germline assignment: CDR1 SGDLS and CDR2 YYNGEE. J was trimmed by 1 base and V by 0 bases; bases with no gene match: 5. The CDR3 length is 16 residues.

The chain joins TRBV2 to TRBJ1-1, with D possibly TRBD1 on 6 matching bases. The V end lost 1 base, the J end lost 5 bases, and 11 bases lay between the germline ends. The CDR3 runs 14 residues. CDR1 is SNHLY and CDR2 is FYNNEI in the germline V gene. CDR3 amino acids: CASSEGGGRTEAFF. CDR3 bases: TGTGCCAGCAGTGAAGGAGGGGGTCGTACTGAAGCTTTCTTT.

This clone has a single count. The chain's CDR3 is CASSPPWGGEAFF. The CDR3 DNA follows: TGCGCCAGCAGCCCGCCCTGGGGGGGAGAAGCTTTCTTT. V usage is TRBV4-1 and J usage is TRBJ1-1; possibly TRBD1 for D (5 bases). This CDR3 contains 13 residues. V lost 4 bases, J lost 8 bases, and 14 bases lay in between. CDR1 and CDR2 (germline): MGHRA, YSYEKL.

The chain uses TRBV28 and TRBJ1-5; D is ambiguous. Trimming removed 10 bases from V and 6 bases from J, with 16 bases in between. In germline, CDR1 is MDHEN, CDR2 SYDVKM. This CDR3 comprises 13 residues. The CDR3 nucleotides are TGTGCCATCCGGCGCGATGTCATTCAGCCCCAGCATTTT. This codes for CAIRRDVIQPQHF.

The CDR3 reads CASSIRDIQYF. The DNA for the CDR3 is TGTGCCAGTAGTATCAGGGACATTCAGTACTTC. This sequence joins TRBV19 and TRBJ2-4, with D perhaps matching TRBD1 (5 bases). The V gene lost 3 bases and the J gene lost 8 bases, with 5 bases spanning the gap. This CDR3 is 11 amino acids long. CDR1 is LNHDA and CDR2 is SQIVND in the germline V gene (reference sequence).

This clone was observed once. The chain has TRBV7-9 and TRBJ2-7; no definite D call. The V end lost 1 base, the J end lost 6 bases, and 10 bases lay between the germline ends. CDR1 and CDR2 from the germline V gene are SEHNR and FQNEAQ (reference sequence). The CDR3 length is 13 residues. The CDR3: CASSLDLGSEQYF. The CDR3 DNA reads TGTGCCAGCAGCTTAGATCTTGGAAGCGAGCAGTACTTC. Complete variable domain (other parts from reference TRBV7-9 and TRBJ2-7): DTGVSQNPRHKITKRGQNVTFRCDPISEHNRLYWYRQTLGQGPEFLTYFQNEAQLEKSRLLSDRFSAERPKGSFSTLEIQRTEQGDSAMYLCASSLDLGSEQYFGPGTRLTVT.

The V gene is TRBV5-1, the J gene TRBJ1-1; 8 nucleotides align to TRBD1. Trimming took 4 bases from V and 2 from J; bases not matched to a gene: 4. The V gene's germline CDR1 is SGHRS and CDR2 YFSETQ. CDR3 length equals 14 residues. The CDR3 here is CASSDRGDNTEAFF. DNA of the CDR3: TGCGCCAGCAGCGACAGGGGCGATAACACTGAAGCTTTCTTT.

This clone was observed many times. The chain uses TRBV7-2 and TRBJ1-3; no firm D call. V dropped 5 bases and J dropped 0 bases, with 11 bases sitting between them. This CDR3 contains 15 residues. Germline lookup yields CDR1 SGHTA and CDR2 FQGNSA. The DNA of the CDR3 is TGTGCCAGCAGCCTGAAAGCGAGCTCTGGAAACACCATATATTTT. Amino acids: CASSLKASSGNTIYF.

The chain has TRBV5-1 and TRBJ2-2; D is unresolved. Between the trimmed V and J ends, which lost 0 bases and 13 bases, there was a span of 13 bases. CDR1 and CDR2 from the germline V gene are SGHRS and YFSETQ. This CDR3 has 13 amino acids. The CDR3 reads CASSLAIGDGLFF. Written as DNA, the CDR3 is TGCGCCAGCAGCTTGGCCATCGGAGACGGGCTGTTTTTT. Using reference TRBV5-1 and TRBJ2-2 for the parts outside the CDR3, the full variable domain is KAGVTQTPRYLIKTRGQQVTLSCSPISGHRSVSWYQQTPGQGLQFLFEYFSETQRNKGNFPGRFSGRQFSNSRSEMNVSTLELGDSALYLCASSLAIGDGLFFGEGSRLTVL.

Of note for this clone: Other DNA variants within this sample encode the same CDR3. V gene TRBV2 combines with J gene TRBJ2-3; 7 positions agree with TRBD1. CDR3 size: 14 residues. The trim removed 6 bases at V and 4 bases at J, leaving 7 bases unmatched. Germline CDR1 reads SNHLY; CDR2 reads FYNNEI. This CDR3 is CASSANRGSDTQYF. CDR3 nucleotide sequence: TGTGCCAGCAGCGCCAACAGGGGATCAGATACGCAGTATTTT.